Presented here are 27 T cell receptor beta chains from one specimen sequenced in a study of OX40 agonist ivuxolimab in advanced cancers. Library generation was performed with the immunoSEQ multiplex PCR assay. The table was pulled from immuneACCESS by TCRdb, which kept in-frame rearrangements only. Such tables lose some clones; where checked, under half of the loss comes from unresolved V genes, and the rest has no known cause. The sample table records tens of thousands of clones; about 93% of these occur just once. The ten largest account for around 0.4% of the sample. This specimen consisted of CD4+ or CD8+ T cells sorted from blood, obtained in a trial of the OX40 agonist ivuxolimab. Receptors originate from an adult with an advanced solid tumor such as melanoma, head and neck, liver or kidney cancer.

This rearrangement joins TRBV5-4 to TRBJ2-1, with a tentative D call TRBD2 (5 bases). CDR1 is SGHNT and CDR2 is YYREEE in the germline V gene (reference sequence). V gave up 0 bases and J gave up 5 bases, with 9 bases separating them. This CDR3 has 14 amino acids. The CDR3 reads CASSLGSGHNEQFF. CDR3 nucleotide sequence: TGTGCCAGCAGCTTGGGGAGCGGCCACAATGAGCAGTTCTTC.

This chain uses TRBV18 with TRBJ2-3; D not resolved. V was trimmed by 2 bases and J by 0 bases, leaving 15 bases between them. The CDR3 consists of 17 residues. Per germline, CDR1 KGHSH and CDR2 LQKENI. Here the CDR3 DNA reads TGTGCCAGCTCACCAGTTCCGGCGTATGTGAGCACAGATACGCAGTATTTT. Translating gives CASSPVPAYVSTDTQYF. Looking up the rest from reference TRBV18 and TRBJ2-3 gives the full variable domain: NAGVMQNPRHLVRRRGQEARLRCSPMKGHSHVYWYRQLPEEGLKFMVYLQKENIIDESGMPKERFSAEFPKEGPSILRIQQVVRGDSAAYFCASSPVPAYVSTDTQYFGPGTRLTVL.

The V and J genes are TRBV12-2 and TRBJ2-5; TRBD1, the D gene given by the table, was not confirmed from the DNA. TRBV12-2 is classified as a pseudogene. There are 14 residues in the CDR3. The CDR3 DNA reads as TGTGCAAGTCGCTTACTGACAGGACAAGAGACCCAGTACTTC. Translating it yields CASRLLTGQETQYF.

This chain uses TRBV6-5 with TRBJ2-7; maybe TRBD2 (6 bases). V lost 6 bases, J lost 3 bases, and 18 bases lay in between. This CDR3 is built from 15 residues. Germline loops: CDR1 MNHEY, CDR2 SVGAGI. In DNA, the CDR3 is TGTGCCAGCAGCCCCGGGAGCGGGCCATTCTACGAGCAGTACTTC. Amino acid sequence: CASSPGSGPFYEQYF.

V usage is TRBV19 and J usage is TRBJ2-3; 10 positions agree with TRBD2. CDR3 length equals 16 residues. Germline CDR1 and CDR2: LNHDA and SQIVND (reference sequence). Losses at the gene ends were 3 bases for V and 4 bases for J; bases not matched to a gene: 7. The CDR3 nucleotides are TGTGCCAGTAGTATCAGAACTAGCGGGAAGGCAGATACGCAGTATTTT. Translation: CASSIRTSGKADTQYF. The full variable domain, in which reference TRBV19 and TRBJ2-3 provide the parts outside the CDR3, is DGGITQSPKYLFRKEGQNVTLSCEQNLNHDAMYWYRQDPGQGLRLIYYSQIVNDFQKGDIAEGYSVSREKKESFPLTVTSAQKNPTAFYLCASSIRTSGKADTQYFGPGTRLTVL.

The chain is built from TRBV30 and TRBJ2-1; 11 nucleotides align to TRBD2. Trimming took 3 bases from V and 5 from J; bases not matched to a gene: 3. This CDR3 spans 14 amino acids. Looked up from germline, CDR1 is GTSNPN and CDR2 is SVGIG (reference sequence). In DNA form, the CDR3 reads TGTGCCTGGAGGGGACTAGCGGCGGACAATGAGCAGTTCTTC. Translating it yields CAWRGLAADNEQFF.

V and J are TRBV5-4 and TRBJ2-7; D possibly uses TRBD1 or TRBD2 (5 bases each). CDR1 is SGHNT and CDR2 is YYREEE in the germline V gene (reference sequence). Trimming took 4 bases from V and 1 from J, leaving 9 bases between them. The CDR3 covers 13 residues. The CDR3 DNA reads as TGTGCCAGCAGCGGGGACGGATCCTACGAGCAGTACTTC. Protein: CASSGDGSYEQYF. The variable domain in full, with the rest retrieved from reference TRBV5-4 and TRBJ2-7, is ETGVTQSPTHLIKTRGQQVTLRCSSQSGHNTVSWYQQALGQGPQFIFQYYREEENGRGNFPPRFSGLQFPNYSSELNVNALELDDSALYLCASSGDGSYEQYFGPGTRLTVT.

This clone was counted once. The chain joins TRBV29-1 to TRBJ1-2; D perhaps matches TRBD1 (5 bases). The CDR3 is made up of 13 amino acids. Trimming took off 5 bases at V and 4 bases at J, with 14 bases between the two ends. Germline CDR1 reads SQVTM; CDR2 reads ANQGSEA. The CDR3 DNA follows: TGCAGCGTTAGACAGTGGGAACCCTATGGCTACACCTTC. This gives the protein CSVRQWEPYGYTF. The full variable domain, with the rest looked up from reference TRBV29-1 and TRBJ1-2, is SAVISQKPSRDICQRGTSLTIQCQVDSQVTMMFWYRQQPGQSLTLIATANQGSEATYESGFVIDKFPISRPNLTFSTLTVSNMSPEDSSIYLCSVRQWEPYGYTFGSGTRLTVV.

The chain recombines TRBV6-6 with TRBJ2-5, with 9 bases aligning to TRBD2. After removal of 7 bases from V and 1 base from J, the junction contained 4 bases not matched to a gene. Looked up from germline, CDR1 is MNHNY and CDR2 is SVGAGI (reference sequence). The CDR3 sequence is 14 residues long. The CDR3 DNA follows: TGTGCCAGCAAAAAGCGGGAGGTCCAAGAGACCCAGTACTTC. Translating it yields CASKKREVQETQYF.

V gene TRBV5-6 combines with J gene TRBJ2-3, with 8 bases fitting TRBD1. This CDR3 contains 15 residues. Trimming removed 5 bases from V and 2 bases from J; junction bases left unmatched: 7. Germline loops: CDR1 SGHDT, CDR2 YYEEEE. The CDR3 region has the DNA TGTGCCAGCAGGCGGGACAGGAGATTCACAGATACGCAGTATTTT. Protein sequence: CASRRDRRFTDTQYF. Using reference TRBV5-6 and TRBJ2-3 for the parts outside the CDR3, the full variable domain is DAGVTQSPTHLIKTRGQQVTLRCSPKSGHDTVSWYQQALGQGPQFIFQYYEEEERQRGNFPDRFSGHQFPNYSSELNVNALLLGDSALYLCASRRDRRFTDTQYFGPGTRLTVL.

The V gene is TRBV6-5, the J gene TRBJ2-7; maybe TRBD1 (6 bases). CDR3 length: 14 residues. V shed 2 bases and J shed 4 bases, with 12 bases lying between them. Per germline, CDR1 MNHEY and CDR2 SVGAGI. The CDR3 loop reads CASSYVQGQYEQYF. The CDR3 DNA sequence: TGTGCCAGCAGTTACGTACAGGGTCAGTACGAGCAGTACTTC.

This chain's CDR3 is CASSVSPDQETQYF. CDR3 coding DNA: TGTGCCAGCAGCGTAAGCCCTGATCAAGAGACCCAGTACTTC. The chain uses TRBV9 and TRBJ2-5; D remains ambiguous. V lost 1 base to trimming and J lost 2 bases, with 9 bases between them. The V gene's germline CDR1 is SGDLS and CDR2 YYNGEE. The CDR3 is 14 residues long.

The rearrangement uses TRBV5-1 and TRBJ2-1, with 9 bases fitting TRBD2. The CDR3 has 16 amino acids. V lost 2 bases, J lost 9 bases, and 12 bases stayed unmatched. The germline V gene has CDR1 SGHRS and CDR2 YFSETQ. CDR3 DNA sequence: TGCGCCAGCAGCTTTGGGGCGGGAGGGCCCTCGGGTGAGCAGTTCTTC. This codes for CASSFGAGGPSGEQFF.

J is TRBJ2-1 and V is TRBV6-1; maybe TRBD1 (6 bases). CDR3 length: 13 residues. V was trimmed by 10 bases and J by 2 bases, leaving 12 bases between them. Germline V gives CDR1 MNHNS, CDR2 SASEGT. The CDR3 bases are TGTGCCATTCCGGGACACGCCTACAATGAGCAGTTCTTC. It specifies CAIPGHAYNEQFF.

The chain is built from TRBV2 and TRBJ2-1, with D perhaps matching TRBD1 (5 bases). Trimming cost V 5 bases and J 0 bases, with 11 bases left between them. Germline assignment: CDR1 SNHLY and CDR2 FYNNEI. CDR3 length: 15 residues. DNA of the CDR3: TGTGCCAGCAGTTATAACAGGCGCTCCTACAATGAGCAGTTCTTC. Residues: CASSYNRRSYNEQFF.

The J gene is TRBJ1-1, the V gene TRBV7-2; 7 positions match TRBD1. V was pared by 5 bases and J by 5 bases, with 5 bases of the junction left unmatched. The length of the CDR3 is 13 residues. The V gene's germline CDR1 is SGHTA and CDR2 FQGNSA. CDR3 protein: CASSPARGTEAFF. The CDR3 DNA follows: TGTGCCAGCAGCCCCGCCAGGGGGACTGAAGCTTTCTTT.

CDR3 loop: CASKLGTTEQYF. DNA of the CDR3: TGTGCCAGCAAACTTGGGACCACCGAGCAGTACTTC. The J gene is TRBJ2-7, the V gene TRBV28; D tentatively reads TRBD1 or TRBD2 (5 bases each). This CDR3 is built from 12 residues. Between the trimmed V and J ends, which lost 7 bases and 6 bases, there was a span of 13 bases. CDR1 is MDHEN and CDR2 is SYDVKM in the germline V gene.

CDR3 nucleotide sequence: TGCAGCGTTGAAGAACAGGGTGGTGAAAAACTGTTTTTT. It yields the protein CSVEEQGGEKLFF. The chain recombines TRBV29-1 with TRBJ1-4, with D possibly TRBD1 on 6 matching bases. The V end lost 0 bases, the J end lost 7 bases, and 9 bases lay between the germline ends. Germline-derived CDR1 and CDR2 are SQVTM and ANQGSEA. This CDR3 has 13 amino acids. Drawing the rest from reference TRBV29-1 and TRBJ1-4, the complete variable domain is SAVISQKPSRDICQRGTSLTIQCQVDSQVTMMFWYRQQPGQSLTLIATANQGSEATYESGFVIDKFPISRPNLTFSTLTVSNMSPEDSSIYLCSVEEQGGEKLFFGSGTQLSVL.

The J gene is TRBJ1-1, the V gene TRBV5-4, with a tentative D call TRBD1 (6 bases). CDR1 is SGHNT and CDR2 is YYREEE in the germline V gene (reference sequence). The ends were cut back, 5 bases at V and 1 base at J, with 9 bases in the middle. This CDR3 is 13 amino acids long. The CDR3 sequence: CASRPGQNTEAFF. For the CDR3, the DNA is TGTGCCAGCAGGCCGGGACAGAACACTGAAGCTTTCTTT.

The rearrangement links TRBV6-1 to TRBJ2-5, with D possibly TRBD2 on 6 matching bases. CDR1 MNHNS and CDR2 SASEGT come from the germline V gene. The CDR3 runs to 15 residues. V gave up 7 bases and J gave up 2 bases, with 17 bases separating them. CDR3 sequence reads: CASKDGGLPQETQYF. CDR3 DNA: TGTGCCAGCAAAGACGGCGGACTACCACAAGAGACCCAGTACTTC.

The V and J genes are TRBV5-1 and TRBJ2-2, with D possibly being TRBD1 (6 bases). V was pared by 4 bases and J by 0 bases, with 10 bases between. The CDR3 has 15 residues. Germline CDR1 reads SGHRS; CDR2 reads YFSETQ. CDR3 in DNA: TGCGCCAGCAGCCCCGGGACAACGAACACCGGGGAGCTGTTTTTT. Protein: CASSPGTTNTGELFF.

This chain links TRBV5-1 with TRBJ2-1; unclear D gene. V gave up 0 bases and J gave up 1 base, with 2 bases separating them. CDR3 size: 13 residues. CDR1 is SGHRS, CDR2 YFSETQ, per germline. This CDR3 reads CASSLASYNEQFF. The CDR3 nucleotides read TGCGCCAGCAGCTTGGCATCCTACAATGAGCAGTTCTTC. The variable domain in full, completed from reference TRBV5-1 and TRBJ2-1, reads KAGVTQTPRYLIKTRGQQVTLSCSPISGHRSVSWYQQTPGQGLQFLFEYFSETQRNKGNFPGRFSGRQFSNSRSEMNVSTLELGDSALYLCASSLASYNEQFFGPGTRLTVL.

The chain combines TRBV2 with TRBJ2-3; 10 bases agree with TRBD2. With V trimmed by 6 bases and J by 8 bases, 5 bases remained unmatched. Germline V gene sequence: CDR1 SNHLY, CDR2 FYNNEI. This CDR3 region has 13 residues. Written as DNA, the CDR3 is TGTGCCAGCAGCAGCGGGAGGGCGCCTACGCAGTATTTT. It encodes CASSSGRAPTQYF.

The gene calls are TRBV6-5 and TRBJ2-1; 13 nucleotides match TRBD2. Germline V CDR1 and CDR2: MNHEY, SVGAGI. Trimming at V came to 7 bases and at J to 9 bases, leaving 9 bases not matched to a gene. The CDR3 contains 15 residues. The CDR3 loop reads CASTPLAGGGGEQFF. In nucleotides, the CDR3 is TGTGCCAGCACCCCACTAGCGGGAGGGGGCGGTGAGCAGTTCTTC.

The CDR3 protein is CASSHNPGAWANVLTF. The DNA of the CDR3 is TGTGCCAGCAGCCACAATCCAGGGGCCTGGGCCAACGTCCTGACTTTC. The gene calls are TRBV7-2 and TRBJ2-6; D possibly corresponds to TRBD1 (6 bases). Germline CDR1 reads SGHTA; CDR2 reads FQGNSA. With 5 bases removed from V and 5 bases from J, the gap between germline ends came to 16 bases. The CDR3 sequence is 16 residues long.

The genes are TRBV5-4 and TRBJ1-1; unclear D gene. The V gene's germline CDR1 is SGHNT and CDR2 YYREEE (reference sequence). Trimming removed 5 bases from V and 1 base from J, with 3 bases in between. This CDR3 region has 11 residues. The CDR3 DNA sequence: TGTGCCAGCAGAACGAACACTGAAGCTTTCTTT. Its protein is CASRTNTEAFF.

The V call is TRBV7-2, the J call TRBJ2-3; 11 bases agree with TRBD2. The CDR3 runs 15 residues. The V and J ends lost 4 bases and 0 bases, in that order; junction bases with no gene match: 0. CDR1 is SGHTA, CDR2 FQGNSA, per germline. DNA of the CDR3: TGTGCCAGCAGCTGGACTAGCGGGAGCACAGATACGCAGTATTTT. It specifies CASSWTSGSTDTQYF.